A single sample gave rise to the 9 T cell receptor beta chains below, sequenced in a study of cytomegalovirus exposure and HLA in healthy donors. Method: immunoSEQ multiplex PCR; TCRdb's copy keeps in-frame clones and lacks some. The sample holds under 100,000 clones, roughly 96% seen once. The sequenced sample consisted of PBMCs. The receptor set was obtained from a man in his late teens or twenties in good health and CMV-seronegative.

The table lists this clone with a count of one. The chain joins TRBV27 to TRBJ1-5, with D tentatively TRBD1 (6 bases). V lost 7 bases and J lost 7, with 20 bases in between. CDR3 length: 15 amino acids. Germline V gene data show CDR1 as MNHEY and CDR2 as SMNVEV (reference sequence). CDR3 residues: CASMGSAGAHQPQHF. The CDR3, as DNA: TGTGCCAGCATGGGTTCGGCAGGGGCGCACCAGCCCCAGCATTTT.

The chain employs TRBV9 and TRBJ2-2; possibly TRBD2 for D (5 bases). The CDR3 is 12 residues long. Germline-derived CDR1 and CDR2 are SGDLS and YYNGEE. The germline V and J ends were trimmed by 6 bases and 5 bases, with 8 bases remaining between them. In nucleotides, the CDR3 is TGTGCCAGCAACGAGCGGACCGGGGAGCTGTTTTTT. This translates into CASNERTGELFF.

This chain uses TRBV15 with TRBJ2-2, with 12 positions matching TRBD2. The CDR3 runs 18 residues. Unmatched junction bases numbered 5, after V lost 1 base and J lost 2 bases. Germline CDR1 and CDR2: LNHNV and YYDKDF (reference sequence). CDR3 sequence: CATSRGWTSGINTGELFF. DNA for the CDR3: TGTGCCACCAGCAGAGGTTGGACTAGCGGGATCAACACCGGGGAGCTGTTTTTT.

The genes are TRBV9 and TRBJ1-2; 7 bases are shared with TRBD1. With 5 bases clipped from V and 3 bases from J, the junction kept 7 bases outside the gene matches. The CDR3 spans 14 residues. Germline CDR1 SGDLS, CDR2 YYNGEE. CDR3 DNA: TGTGCCAGCAGTGCCGCGGGGACAGACTATGGCTACACCTTC. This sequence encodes CASSAAGTDYGYTF.

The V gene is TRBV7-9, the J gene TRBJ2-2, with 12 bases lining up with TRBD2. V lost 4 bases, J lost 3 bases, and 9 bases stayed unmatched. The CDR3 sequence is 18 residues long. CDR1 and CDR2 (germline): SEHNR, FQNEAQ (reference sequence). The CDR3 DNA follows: TGTGCCAGCAGCTCCCTGCCGGGACTAGCGGGCGACACCGGGGAGCTGTTTTTT. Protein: CASSSLPGLAGDTGELFF.

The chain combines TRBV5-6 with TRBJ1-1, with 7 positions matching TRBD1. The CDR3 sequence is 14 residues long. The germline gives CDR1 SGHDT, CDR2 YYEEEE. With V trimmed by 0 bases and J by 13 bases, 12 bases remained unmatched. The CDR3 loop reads CASSLGVGGVDGFF. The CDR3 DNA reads TGTGCCAGCAGCTTGGGTGTAGGGGGCGTCGATGGTTTCTTT. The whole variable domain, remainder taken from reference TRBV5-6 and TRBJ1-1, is DAGVTQSPTHLIKTRGQQVTLRCSPKSGHDTVSWYQQALGQGPQFIFQYYEEEERQRGNFPDRFSGHQFPNYSSELNVNALLLGDSALYLCASSLGVGGVDGFFGQGTRLTVV.

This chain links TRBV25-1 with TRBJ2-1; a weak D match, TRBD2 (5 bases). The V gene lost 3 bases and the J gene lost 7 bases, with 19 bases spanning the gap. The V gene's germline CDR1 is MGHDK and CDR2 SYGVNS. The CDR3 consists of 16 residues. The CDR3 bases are TGTGCCAGCAGTGATGTTAGGAGGCCTCAATATAATGAGCAGTTCTTC. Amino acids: CASSDVRRPQYNEQFF.

CDR3 coding DNA: TGTGCCTGGAGTGTTGCTAGCGTTAACACCGGGGAGCTGTTTTTT. It specifies CAWSVASVNTGELFF. The V and J genes are TRBV30 and TRBJ2-2; weak D call: TRBD2 (6 bases). The CDR3 length is 15 residues. V was shortened by 0 bases and J by 2 bases, with 10 bases between the two germline ends. Germline loops: CDR1 GTSNPN, CDR2 SVGIG (reference sequence).

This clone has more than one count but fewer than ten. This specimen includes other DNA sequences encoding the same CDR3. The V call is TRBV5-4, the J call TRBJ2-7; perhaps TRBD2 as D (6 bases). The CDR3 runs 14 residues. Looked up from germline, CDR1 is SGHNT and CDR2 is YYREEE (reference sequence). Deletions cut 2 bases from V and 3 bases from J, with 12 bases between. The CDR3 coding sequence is TGTGCCAGCAGCTTTCGTGGTAGCGGCTACGAGCAGTACTTC. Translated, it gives CASSFRGSGYEQYF.